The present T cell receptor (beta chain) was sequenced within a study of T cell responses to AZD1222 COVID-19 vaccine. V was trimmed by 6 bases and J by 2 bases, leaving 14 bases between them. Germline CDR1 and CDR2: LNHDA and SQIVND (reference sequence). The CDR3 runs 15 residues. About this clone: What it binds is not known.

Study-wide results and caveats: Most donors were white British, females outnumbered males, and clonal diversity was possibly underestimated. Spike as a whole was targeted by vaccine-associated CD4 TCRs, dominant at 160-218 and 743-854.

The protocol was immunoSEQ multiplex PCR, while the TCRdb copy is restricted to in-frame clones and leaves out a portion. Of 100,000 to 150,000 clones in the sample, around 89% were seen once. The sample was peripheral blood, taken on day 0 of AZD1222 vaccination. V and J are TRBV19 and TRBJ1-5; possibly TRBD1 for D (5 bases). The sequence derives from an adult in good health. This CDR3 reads CASSSGPVGNQPQHF. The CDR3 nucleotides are TGTGCCAGTAGCTCAGGGCCCGTGGGCAATCAGCCCCAGCATTTT. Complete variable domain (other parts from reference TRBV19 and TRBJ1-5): DGGITQSPKYLFRKEGQNVTLSCEQNLNHDAMYWYRQDPGQGLRLIYYSQIVNDFQKGDIAEGYSVSREKKESFPLTVTSAQKNPTAFYLCASSSGPVGNQPQHFGDGTRLSIL.